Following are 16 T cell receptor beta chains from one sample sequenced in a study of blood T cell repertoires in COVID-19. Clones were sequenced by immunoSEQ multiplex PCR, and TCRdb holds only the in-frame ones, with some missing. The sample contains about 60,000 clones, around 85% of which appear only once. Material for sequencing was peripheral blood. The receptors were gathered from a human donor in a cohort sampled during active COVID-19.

In nucleotides, the CDR3 is TGTGCCAGCACCTCCGGACAGGTTAGGGGAAAACTGTTTTTT. It translates to CASTSGQVRGKLFF. The chain carries TRBV6-5 and TRBJ1-4, with 7 bases that match TRBD1. The CDR3 sequence is 14 residues long. V shed 7 bases and J 10 bases; nucleotides not matched to a gene: 12. From germline, CDR1 is MNHEY and CDR2 SVGAGI.

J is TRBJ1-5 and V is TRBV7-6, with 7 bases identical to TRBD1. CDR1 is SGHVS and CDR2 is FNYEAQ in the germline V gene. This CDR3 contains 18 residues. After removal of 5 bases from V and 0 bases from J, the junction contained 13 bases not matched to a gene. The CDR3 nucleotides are TGTGCCAGCAGCCCAAAAGCCCGGGACAGTTATAGCAATCAGCCCCAGCATTTT. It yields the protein CASSPKARDSYSNQPQHF.

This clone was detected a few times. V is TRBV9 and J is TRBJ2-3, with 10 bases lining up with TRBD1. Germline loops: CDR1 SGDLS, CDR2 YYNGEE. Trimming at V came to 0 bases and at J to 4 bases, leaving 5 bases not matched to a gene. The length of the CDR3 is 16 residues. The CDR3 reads CASSVATGQGADTQYF. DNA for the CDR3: TGTGCCAGCAGCGTAGCCACAGGACAGGGGGCAGATACGCAGTATTTT. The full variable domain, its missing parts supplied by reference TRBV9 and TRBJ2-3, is DSGVTQTPKHLITATGQRVTLRCSPRSGDLSVYWYQQSLDQGLQFLIQYYNGEERAKGNILERFSAQQFPDLHSELNLSSLELGDSALYFCASSVATGQGADTQYFGPGTRLTVL.

The CDR3 coding sequence is TGTGCCAGCAGCCCCACTAGCGGCTCCTACGAGCAGTACTTC. It codes for CASSPTSGSYEQYF. This chain joins TRBV7-2 and TRBJ2-7, with 8 bases that match TRBD2. CDR1 and CDR2 from the germline V gene are SGHTA and FQGNSA. J gave up 0 bases and V 5 bases, and 3 bases lay outside the gene matches. There are 14 residues in the CDR3.

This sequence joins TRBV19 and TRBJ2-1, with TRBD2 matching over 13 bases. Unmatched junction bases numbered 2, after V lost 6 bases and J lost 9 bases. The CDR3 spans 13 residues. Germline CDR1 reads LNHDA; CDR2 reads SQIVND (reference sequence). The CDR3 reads CASRGLAGSEQFF. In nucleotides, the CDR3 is TGTGCCAGTAGGGGACTAGCGGGATCTGAGCAGTTCTTC.

The CDR3 protein is CASSPRQGYNEQFF. CDR3 coding DNA: TGTGCCAGCAGCCCGAGGCAGGGATACAATGAGCAGTTCTTC. The rearrangement links TRBV7-3 to TRBJ2-1; possible D gene TRBD1, 5 bases. Germline CDR1 SGHTA, CDR2 FQGTGA. Trimming cost V 5 bases and J 4 bases, with 12 bases left between them. The CDR3 sequence is 14 residues long.

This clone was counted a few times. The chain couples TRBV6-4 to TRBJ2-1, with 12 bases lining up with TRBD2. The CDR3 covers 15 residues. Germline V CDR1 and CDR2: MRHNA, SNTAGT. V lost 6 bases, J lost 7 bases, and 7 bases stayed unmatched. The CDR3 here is CASSPGLAGRNEQFF. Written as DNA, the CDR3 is TGTGCCAGCAGCCCGGGACTAGCGGGCCGGAATGAGCAGTTCTTC.

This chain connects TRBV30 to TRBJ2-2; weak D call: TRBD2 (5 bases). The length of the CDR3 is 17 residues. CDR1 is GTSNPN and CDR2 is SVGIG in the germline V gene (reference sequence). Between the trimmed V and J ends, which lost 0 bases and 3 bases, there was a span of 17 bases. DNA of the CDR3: TGTGCCTGGAGTGTATCGGTACGGGCCGGGGACACCGGGGAGCTGTTTTTT. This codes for CAWSVSVRAGDTGELFF. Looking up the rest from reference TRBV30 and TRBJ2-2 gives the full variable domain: SQTIHQWPATLVQPVGSPLSLECTVEGTSNPNLYWYRQAAGRGLQLLFYSVGIGQISSEVPQNLSASRPQDRQFILSSKKLLLSDSGFYLCAWSVSVRAGDTGELFFGEGSRLTVL.

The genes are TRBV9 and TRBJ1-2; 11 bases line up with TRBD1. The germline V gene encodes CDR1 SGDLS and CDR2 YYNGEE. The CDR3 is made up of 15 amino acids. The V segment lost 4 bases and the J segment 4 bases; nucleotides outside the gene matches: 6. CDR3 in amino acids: CASSSRDRGAYGYTF. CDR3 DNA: TGTGCCAGCAGCTCCCGGGACAGGGGGGCCTATGGCTACACCTTC.

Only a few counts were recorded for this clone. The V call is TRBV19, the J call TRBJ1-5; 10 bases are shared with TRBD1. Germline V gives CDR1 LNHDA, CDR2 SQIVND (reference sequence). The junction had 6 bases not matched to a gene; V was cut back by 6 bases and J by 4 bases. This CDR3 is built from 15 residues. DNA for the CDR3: TGTGCCAGTAGCGCGGGACAGGGGCTGAATCAGCCCCAGCATTTT. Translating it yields CASSAGQGLNQPQHF.

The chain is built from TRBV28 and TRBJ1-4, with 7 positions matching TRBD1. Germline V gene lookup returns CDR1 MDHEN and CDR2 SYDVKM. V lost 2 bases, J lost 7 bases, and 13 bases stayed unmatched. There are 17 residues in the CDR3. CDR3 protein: CASSLRWDSAGGEKLFF. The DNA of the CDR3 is TGTGCCAGCAGTTTAAGGTGGGACAGCGCAGGGGGTGAAAAACTGTTTTTT.

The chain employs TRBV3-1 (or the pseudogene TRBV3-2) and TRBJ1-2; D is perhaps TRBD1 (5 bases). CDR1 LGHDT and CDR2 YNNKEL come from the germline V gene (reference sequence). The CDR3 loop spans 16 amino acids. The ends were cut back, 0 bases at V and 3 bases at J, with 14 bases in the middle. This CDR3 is CASSQEGGGSDYGYTF. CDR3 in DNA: TGTGCCAGCAGCCAAGAGGGGGGTGGATCTGACTATGGCTACACCTTC.

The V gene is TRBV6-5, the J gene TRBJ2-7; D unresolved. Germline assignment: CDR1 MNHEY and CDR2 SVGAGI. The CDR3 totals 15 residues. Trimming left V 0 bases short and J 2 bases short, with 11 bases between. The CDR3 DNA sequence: TGTGCCAGCAGTTACTCTGCCGGGTTGGCCTACGAGCAGTACTTC. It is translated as CASSYSAGLAYEQYF.

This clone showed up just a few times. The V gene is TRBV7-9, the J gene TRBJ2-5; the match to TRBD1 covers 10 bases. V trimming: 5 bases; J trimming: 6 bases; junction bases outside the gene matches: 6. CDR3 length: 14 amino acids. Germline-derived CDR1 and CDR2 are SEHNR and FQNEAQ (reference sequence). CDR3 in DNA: TGTGCCAGCAGCAAGACAGGGGGCGGGCAGACCCAGTACTTC. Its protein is CASSKTGGGQTQYF.

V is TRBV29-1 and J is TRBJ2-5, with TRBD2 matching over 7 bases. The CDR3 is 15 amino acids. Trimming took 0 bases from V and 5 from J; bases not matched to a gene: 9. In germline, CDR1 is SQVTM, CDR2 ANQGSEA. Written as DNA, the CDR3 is TGCAGCGTTGAAGATCCGGGGGGAAGCTCGGAGACCCAGTACTTC. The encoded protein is CSVEDPGGSSETQYF.

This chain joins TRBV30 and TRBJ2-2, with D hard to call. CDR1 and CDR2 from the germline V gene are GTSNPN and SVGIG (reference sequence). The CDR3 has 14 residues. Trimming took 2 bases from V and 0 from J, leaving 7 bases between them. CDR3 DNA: TGTGCCTGGAGTCTTAAAACGAACACCGGGGAGCTGTTTTTT. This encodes CAWSLKTNTGELFF.